The entry that follows covers one T cell receptor (beta chain) sequence. Its specificity is unknown. Assay: immunoSEQ multiplex PCR; the TCRdb copy retains only in-frame clones and omits some. The repertoire consists of around 50,000 clones, with 80% to 90% occurring once and the leading ten covering 0.75%. The data were obtained in a study of OX40 agonist ivuxolimab in advanced cancers. Background on the study: Ivuxolimab, an agonist antibody against OX40 (CD134), was given to patients.

Points from the study as a whole: The work left the antigen specificity of expanded peripheral T cells undetermined.

Germline V gene lookup returns CDR1 MNHNS and CDR2 SASEGT. Trimming cost V 11 bases and J 7 bases; bases outside gene matches: 10. The CDR3 has 12 amino acids. Material: CD4+ or CD8+ T cells sorted from blood, obtained in a trial of the OX40 agonist ivuxolimab. The chain employs TRBV6-1 and TRBJ2-5; 7 positions agree with TRBD1. The clonotype comes from an adult with an advanced solid tumor such as melanoma, head and neck, liver or kidney cancer. CDR3 sequence (DNA): TGTGCCGGCGGACAGGCACAGGGGACCCAGTACTTC. Its protein product is CAGGQAQGTQYF.